These T cell receptor beta chains were read from a single sample in a study of control samples from healthy donors and cancer patients. Generated by immunoSEQ multiplex PCR, the TCRdb table keeps only in-frame clones and is missing some. The table lists 60,000 to 75,000 clones, around 80% of them singletons. The sample taken for sequencing was blood. These receptors all come from a man aged 55-75 years in good health. The conserved cysteine and the conserved F or W are not part of the CDR3 here. Each record gives: J gene, CDR3 length, V gene, CDR3 protein.

J: TRBJ1-2; length: 11; V: TRBV3-1/TRBV3-2; CDR3: ASSQGQHYGYT
J: TRBJ2-5; length: 11; V: TRBV28; CDR3: ASISGGQETQY
J: TRBJ1-5; length: 12; V: TRBV27; CDR3: ASGAGMGNQPQH
J: TRBJ1-4; length: 13; V: TRBV5-1; CDR3: ASSLDPGVDEKLF
J: TRBJ2-1; length: 14; V: TRBV2; CDR3: ASSGTSGITYNEQF
J: TRBJ2-6; length: 15; V: TRBV13; CDR3: ATQIGTGPSGANVLT
J: TRBJ2-1; length: 12; V: TRBV10-3; CDR3: AIAQTSGHNEQF
J: TRBJ2-2; length: 13; V: TRBV4-1; CDR3: ASSQDAGYTGELF
J: TRBJ2-5; length: 11; V: TRBV6-2/TRBV6-3; CDR3: ASSPTGQETQY
J: TRBJ2-1; length: 12; V: TRBV11-2; CDR3: ASSPRLASNEQF
J: TRBJ1-3; length: 11; V: TRBV5-1; CDR3: ASSMGSGNTIY
J: TRBJ2-7; length: 13; V: TRBV27; CDR3: ASSLLGGLSYEQY
J: TRBJ2-7; length: 14; V: TRBV15; CDR3: ATSRETERPIYEQY
J: TRBJ2-7; length: 11; V: TRBV29-1; CDR3: SAREGRGYEQY
J: TRBJ2-2; length: 14; V: TRBV19; CDR3: ASSSGLAGGNGELF
J: TRBJ2-3; length: 14; V: TRBV5-6; CDR3: ASSLTSGIGTDTQY
J: TRBJ2-1; length: 11; V: TRBV4-2; CDR3: ASAGDSNNEQF
J: TRBJ2-7; length: 13; V: TRBV7-2; CDR3: ASSLGSGRPYEQY
J: TRBJ2-1; length: 13; V: TRBV9; CDR3: ASSVAGGGYNEQF
J: TRBJ2-7; length: 11; V: TRBV7-9; CDR3: ASSPMGWYEQY
J: TRBJ2-5; length: 13; V: TRBV7-7; CDR3: ASSRAGGPQETQY
J: TRBJ2-1; length: 13; V: TRBV7-2; CDR3: ASSLVSGTPGEQF
J: TRBJ2-2; length: 15; V: TRBV19; CDR3: ASSIEASGRASGELF
J: TRBJ1-1; length: 14; V: TRBV5-4; CDR3: ASSLVRGSGNTEAF
J: TRBJ2-7; length: 9; V: TRBV20-1; CDR3: SASNRKEQY
J: TRBJ1-5; length: 12; V: TRBV6-6; CDR3: ASSATGGNQPQH
J: TRBJ1-6; length: 16; V: TRBV2; CDR3: ASSEIARGHLGNSPLH
J: TRBJ1-1; length: 11; V: TRBV3-1/TRBV3-2; CDR3: ASSKGQNTEAF
J: TRBJ2-5; length: 10; V: TRBV2; CDR3: ASSAPRSAQY
J: TRBJ2-1; length: 11; V: TRBV6-2/TRBV6-3; CDR3: ASSRRAYNEQF
J: TRBJ2-5; length: 12; V: TRBV6-2/TRBV6-3; CDR3: ASSRERPQETQY
J: TRBJ2-3; length: 13; V: TRBV7-3; CDR3: ASSLGGQLTDTQY
J: TRBJ1-2; length: 11; V: TRBV6-2/TRBV6-3; CDR3: ASSETSGSGYT
J: TRBJ1-4; length: 11; V: TRBV6-5; CDR3: ASSYETGRKLF
J: TRBJ2-4; length: 15; V: TRBV5-8; CDR3: ASSLQRQGLAKNIQY
J: TRBJ1-6; length: 13; V: TRBV27; CDR3: ASSPGILVGSPLH
J: TRBJ2-3; length: 10; V: TRBV12-3/TRBV12-4; CDR3: ASSSSTDTQY
J: TRBJ2-7; length: 14; V: TRBV14; CDR3: ASSQLGLAGVYEQY
J: TRBJ1-5; length: 12; V: TRBV6-2/TRBV6-3; CDR3: ASSHPVGNQPQH
J: TRBJ2-2; length: 14; V: TRBV28; CDR3: ASSLLRVSNTGELF
J: TRBJ1-5; length: 14; V: TRBV19; CDR3: ASSIVWTGDNQPQH
J: TRBJ2-7; length: 16; V: TRBV3-1/TRBV3-2; CDR3: ASSRRDTGLAGNYEQY
J: TRBJ1-2; length: 13; V: TRBV5-5; CDR3: ASSLQGAVNYGYT
J: TRBJ1-6; length: 12; V: TRBV5-5; CDR3: ASSPEGGNSPLH
J: TRBJ2-4; length: 12; V: TRBV9; CDR3: ASSAGTGKNIQY
J: TRBJ2-1; length: 17; V: TRBV7-2; CDR3: ASSPNRGRALSSYNEQF
J: TRBJ2-1; length: 11; V: TRBV5-8; CDR3: ASSLAGLVFPF
J: TRBJ2-3; length: 8; V: TRBV29-1; CDR3: SGWGGTQY
J: TRBJ1-1; length: 12; V: TRBV4-2; CDR3: ASSQEIPDTEAF
J: TRBJ1-1; length: 11; V: TRBV9; CDR3: ASSVGGTGEAF
J: TRBJ1-2; length: 11; V: TRBV5-4; CDR3: ATAGDRSPGYT
J: TRBJ2-2; length: 12; V: TRBV18; CDR3: ASSPPRHTGELF
J: TRBJ1-2; length: 12; V: TRBV28; CDR3: ASKGTGGFYGYT
J: TRBJ2-2; length: 16; V: TRBV3-1/TRBV3-2; CDR3: ASSQDGLAGVGTGELF
J: TRBJ2-5; length: 14; V: TRBV27; CDR3: ASSLGLAGPTETQY
J: TRBJ1-1; length: 12; V: TRBV7-2; CDR3: ASSLMHRNTEAF